This TCR beta chain is from a study of CD8+ T cells in alopecia areata (dated by TCRdb to the late 2010s). Looking at the study overall: The treated patients took part in an open-label pilot trial in which moderate-to-severe alopecia areata was treated with oral tofacitinib at 5 to 10 mg twice daily. Tofacitinib was administered for 6 to 18 months, and 6 months of follow-up off drug were then conducted to assess delayed response and recurrence. Disease severity in treated patients was measured with the SALT score, which quantifies the percentage of affected scalp surface area. The study used high-throughput TCRbeta sequencing to examine T cell clonal expansion in alopecia areata, in both the C3H/HeJ mouse model and human patients. Scalp tissue and sorted CD4+ and CD8+ peripheral blood T cells from patchy and totalis/universalis alopecia areata patients and from healthy controls were covered by human TCRbeta sequencing. Biopsies were taken from tofacitinib-treated patients at baseline and again at 4 and 24 weeks into treatment, and several of those patients also had a later scalp biopsy. Clonality in the scalp was compared among normal scalp (n=4), patchy alopecia areata scalp (n=8), and alopecia totalis/universalis scalp (n=8). RNA was extracted with the PAXgene miRNA kit for fixed scalp, the miRNeasy kit for PBMCs, and the RNeasy kit for mouse skin. TCRbeta CDR3 regions were amplified by immunoSEQ multiplex PCR with 35 Vbeta forward and 13 Jbeta reverse primers.

Receptor libraries were prepared by the immunoSEQ multiplex PCR assay. RNA was extracted from all samples and reverse transcribed into cDNA, which served as template for TCR sequencing. First-strand cDNA was synthesized with SuperScript III using a 2:1 mix of oligo-dT and random hexamers. Amplification bias was assessed with a synthetic immune receptor repertoire, and residual bias was removed computationally. From the authors' description of their analysis: Raw reads were preprocessed for error removal, and CDR3 was defined according to IMGT conventions as running from the conserved cysteine to phenylalanine. To get clonality, Shannon entropy was normalized by log2 of the number of productive unique TCRs and the result was subtracted from 1. Whether each scalp clone was CD4 or CD8 was inferred by checking scalp TCRbeta sequences against the CD4 and CD8 repertoires from sorted blood. Held by TCRdb, this immuneACCESS table contains in-frame sequences only and omits some clones. Under half of the omission traces to an unresolved V gene where checked; the cause of the rest is unknown. The V and J calls and clone size come from that table; D and trimming were worked out from the DNA. This sample lists some 100,000 clones; about 44% were detected once. In total, the top ten clones hold roughly 18% of the sample.

General conclusions and limits of the study: With tofacitinib, both scalp clonality and the number of expanded CD8+ clones among the top 100 scalp clones went down significantly. Scalp TCR repertoire analysis is complicated because resident alphabeta T cells in normal human skin are also sequenced, whereas mouse skin is dominated by gammadelta T cells. Compared with normal scalp, lesional scalp had higher clonality and more expanded CD8+ clones, particularly in alopecia totalis/universalis, a pattern that suggests antigenic drive. Because the treated cohort was small and included a single nonresponder, larger studies are needed to assess links between baseline CD8+ expansion and response. Many expanded lesional clones persisted in scalp and blood during tofacitinib treatment, which may partly explain relapse after stopping treatment. TCR sequences shared between patients were less clear than in mice, possibly partly because of HLA diversity in the patient population.

There are 17 amino acids in the CDR3, from cysteine to phenylalanine inclusive. CDR3 DNA only is kept here, 51 bases in frame from base 1. According to the germline V gene, CDR1 reads MDHEN and CDR2 reads SYDVKM. The junction carries 22 bases between V and J, which are trimmed by 7 bases and 0 bases respectively. The time point label for this specimen denotes: 20 to 30 weeks on oral tofacitinib. The treatment or condition label here, explained by the study, means: oral pan-JAK inhibitor, 5-10 mg twice daily. From alopecia areata patients, peripheral blood was collected along with lesional scalp punch biopsies. PBMCs were separated by density centrifugation and stained for CD3, CD4 and CD8, after which CD4+ and CD8+ T cells were sorted on a FACSAria. To note about this clone: No antigen is known for it. There are no base qualities to consult, and no much larger clone falls within one base.

This clonotype was sampled from a human donor with alopecia areata. The starting material was CD8+ T cells sorted from blood, obtained at week 24, from a patient treated with tofacitinib. In this chain, TRBV28 is recombined with TRBJ2-7; the D region possibly corresponds to TRBD1 (6 bases align). At the DNA level, the sequence is TGTGCCAGCACCTCGGACAGAACCCTATCCAGCTCCTACGAGCAGTACTTC. Its translation reads: CASTSDRTLSSSYEQYF.